Listed below are T cell receptor beta chains from one sample, sequenced in a study of yellow fever vaccine responses in identical twins. TCRdb reprocessed the RT-PCR reads via MiXCR and lists one record per CDR3 protein. The sample has fewer than 5,000 distinct CDR3 sequences, around 92% seen once. Sequenced here: T cells from blood (PBMCs), unsorted or a sorted subset (not recorded which), sampled before or after yellow fever vaccination (not recorded which). The receptor source for this set is a woman between 18 and 29 years old who received the yellow fever vaccine. CDR3s include the opening cysteine and the closing phenylalanine or tryptophan. Each record gives: clone size, V gene, J gene, D gene, CDR3 protein, CDR3 DNA. A D gene is named only where the DNA matches it firmly. Some rows mark clone size as missing; the rest say once, few, many or name a class of expanded clone.

.,TRBV5-5,TRBJ1-5,.,CASMGGVGPQHF,TGTGCCAGTATGGGGGGTGTCGGGCCCCAGCATTTT
.,TRBV29-1,TRBJ2-1,.,CSVGDLGEQFF,TGCAGCGTTGGGGACTTGGGTGAGCAGTTCTTC
.,TRBV29-1,TRBJ2-7,.,CSPPTETYEQYF,TGCAGCCCTCCGACAGAAACCTACGAGCAGTACTTC
.,TRBV5-1,TRBJ2-2,.,CASSLDSNTGELFF,TGCGCCAGCAGCTTGGACTCGAACACCGGGGAGCTGTTTTTT
.,TRBV20-1,TRBJ1-1,TRBD1,CSARGGQGDTEAFF,TGCAGTGCTCGAGGTGGACAGGGTGACACTGAAGCTTTCTTT
.,TRBV2,TRBJ2-7,.,CASSVNRDREQYF,TGTGCCAGCAGTGTAAACAGGGATCGCGAGCAGTACTTC
.,TRBV29-1,TRBJ2-6,.,CSVGDRAGANVLTF,TGCAGCGTTGGAGACAGAGCCGGGGCCAACGTCCTGACTTTC
.,TRBV15,TRBJ2-7,TRBD2,CATSSGLGESYEQYF,TGTGCCACCAGCAGTGGACTAGGGGAGTCCTACGAGCAGTACTTC
few,TRBV4-1,TRBJ2-1,TRBD2,CASSQVRLAVYNEQFF,TGCGCCAGCAGCCAAGTAAGGCTAGCGGTTTACAATGAGCAGTTCTTC
.,TRBV10-3,TRBJ2-7,.,CAISKGPANEQYF,TGTGCCATCAGTAAGGGACCCGCCAACGAGCAGTACTTC
.,TRBV7-9,TRBJ2-7,TRBD1,CASSYRDSSYEQYF,TGTGCCAGCAGCTACCGGGACAGCTCCTACGAGCAGTACTTC
.,TRBV11-2,TRBJ2-5,.,CASSLDRETQYF,TGTGCCAGCAGCTTAGACAGGGAGACCCAGTACTTC
.,TRBV29-1,TRBJ2-2,TRBD1,CSVDGTGGTGELFF,TGCAGCGTTGACGGGACAGGGGGCACCGGGGAGCTGTTTTTT
.,TRBV6-1,TRBJ1-2,.,CASSRADANYGYTF,TGTGCCAGCAGCAGAGCAGACGCTAACTATGGCTACACCTTC
.,TRBV15,TRBJ1-5,.,CATSRARGQPQHF,TGTGCCACCAGCAGAGCTCGGGGCCAGCCCCAGCATTTT
.,TRBV21-1,TRBJ2-7,.,CASSNSGGAYEQYF,TGTGCCAGCAGCAACAGCGGGGGAGCCTACGAGCAGTACTTC
.,TRBV20-1,TRBJ2-1,.,CSARPPDTYNEQFF,TGCAGTGCTAGACCTCCGGACACGTACAATGAGCAGTTCTTC
.,TRBV10-3,TRBJ1-1,.,CAISESGLSNTEAFF,TGTGCCATCAGTGAGTCGGGCCTCTCCAACACTGAAGCTTTCTTT
few,TRBV6-1,TRBJ1-2,.,CASSLGGQPSNYGYTF,TGTGCCAGCAGCCTCGGCGGACAGCCGAGTAACTATGGCTACACCTTC
.,TRBV11-1,TRBJ2-2,TRBD1,CASSPGQGNTGELFF,TGTGCCAGCAGCCCGGGACAGGGGAACACCGGGGAGCTGTTTTTT
.,TRBV12-3/TRBV12-4,TRBJ2-1,TRBD2,CASRLAGGKNEQFF,TGTGCCAGCAGACTAGCGGGGGGTAAGAATGAGCAGTTCTTC
.,TRBV11-1,TRBJ2-2,.,CASSLGLTNTGELFF,TGTGCCAGCAGCTTAGGGTTAACGAACACCGGGGAGCTGTTTTTT
.,TRBV6-5,TRBJ1-6,.,CASSYYQSDSPLHF,TGTGCCAGCAGTTACTACCAATCGGATTCACCCCTCCACTTT
.,TRBV10-3,TRBJ2-7,TRBD2,CAISGTSGSSYEQYF,TGTGCCATCAGTGGGACTAGCGGATCCTCCTACGAGCAGTACTTC
.,TRBV5-1,TRBJ2-6,.,CASSMTGLSSGANVLTF,TGCGCCAGCAGCATGACAGGACTTAGCTCTGGGGCCAACGTCCTGACTTTC
.,TRBV20-1,TRBJ2-2,.,CSAYMGGNTGELFF,TGCAGTGCTTATATGGGGGGGAACACCGGGGAGCTGTTTTTT
once,TRBV20-1,TRBJ2-1,.,CSARDPEGEDEQFF,TGCAGTGCTAGAGATCCCGAAGGAGAGGATGAGCAGTTCTTC
.,TRBV5-1,TRBJ1-2,.,CASSPGVNYGYTF,TGCGCCAGCAGCCCGGGCGTTAACTATGGCTACACCTTC
.,TRBV7-9,TRBJ2-1,.,CASVPSSGNEQFF,TGTGCCAGCGTCCCTAGCTCGGGCAATGAGCAGTTCTTC
.,TRBV29-1,TRBJ2-1,.,CSVEARKHEQFF,TGCAGCGTTGAAGCCCGAAAGCATGAGCAGTTCTTC
.,TRBV14,TRBJ1-2,.,CASSSGRTYGYTF,TGTGCCAGCAGCAGTGGACGGACTTATGGCTACACCTTC
.,TRBV29-1,TRBJ1-1,.,CSVTADTEAFF,TGCAGCGTGACCGCCGACACTGAAGCTTTCTTT
.,TRBV30,TRBJ2-2,TRBD1,CAWHRGYTGELFF,TGTGCCTGGCACAGGGGTTACACCGGGGAGCTGTTTTTT
.,TRBV4-3,TRBJ2-7,TRBD2,CASSQGLYYEQYF,TGCGCCAGCAGCCAGGGACTATACTACGAGCAGTACTTC
.,TRBV29-1,TRBJ1-2,TRBD1,CSAEGQGHGYTF,TGCAGCGCCGAGGGACAGGGCCATGGCTACACCTTC
.,TRBV19,TRBJ2-1,.,CASSPGPYNEQFF,TGTGCCAGTAGCCCGGGGCCCTACAATGAGCAGTTCTTC
.,TRBV10-3,TRBJ1-1,.,CAISEGAEAFF,TGTGCCATCAGCGAGGGCGCTGAAGCTTTCTTT